This T cell receptor beta chain was identified in a study of blood T cell repertoires in COVID-19. Allocation to cohorts depended on clinical history reported by the participants. The germline V and J ends were trimmed by 4 bases and 6 bases, with 12 bases remaining between them. The germline gives CDR1 KGHSH, CDR2 LQKENI. The CDR3 loop spans 13 amino acids. TCRdb keeps only in-frame clones here, not all; method: immunoSEQ multiplex PCR. The sample holds around 360,000 clones, about 90% seen once. The sequenced sample consisted of PBMCs or T cells enriched from blood (not recorded which). This sequence originates from a woman aged 25 to 39 who had recovered from COVID-19. J is TRBJ1-1 and V is TRBV18; D call uncertain. CDR3 sequence: CASSRTEEAEAFF. DNA for the CDR3: TGTGCCAGCTCACGGACTGAGGAGGCTGAAGCTTTCTTT. Using reference TRBV18 and TRBJ1-1 for the parts outside the CDR3, the full variable domain is NAGVMQNPRHLVRRRGQEARLRCSPMKGHSHVYWYRQLPEEGLKFMVYLQKENIIDESGMPKERFSAEFPKEGPSILRIQQVVRGDSAAYFCASSRTEEAEAFFGQGTRLTVV.